The 4 T cell receptor beta chains in this list originate from one sample, sequenced in a study of T cells in severe cutaneous drug reactions. Libraries were made by iRepertoire multiplex PCR with TCR subtype-specific primers for bulk and single-cell sequencing. Using the multiplex PCR reads, TCRdb records one entry per CDR3 protein without DNA. The listing records under 2,500 distinct CDR3 sequences. Sequenced patients had Stevens-Johnson syndrome or toxic epidermal necrolysis caused by carbamazepine. Sequenced material: PBMCs. The receptors come from a human donor with Stevens-Johnson syndrome, a severe cutaneous drug reaction.

This rearrangement joins TRBV7-2 to TRBJ1-4. From germline, CDR1 is SGHTA and CDR2 FQGNSA. The CDR3 length is 16 residues. This CDR3 is CASSLDGSVFAEKLFF.

This clonotype shows up as large by frequency. The rearrangement joins TRBV6-2 or TRBV6-3 to TRBJ1-1; TCRdb reports TRBD1, a call that lacks DNA to check it against. Germline V gives CDR1 MNHEY, CDR2 SVGEGT. The CDR3 contains 13 residues. CDR3 protein: CASSVGRGTEAFF.

This clonotype is deemed medium-sized (0.01 to 0.1%) by its frequency. CDR3 amino acids: CASSQLGPSEQFF. The genes are TRBV4-2 and TRBJ2-1; lacking DNA, the TRBD2 call made by TCRdb goes unchecked. Germline-derived CDR1 and CDR2 are LGHNA and YNFKEQ. The CDR3 consists of 13 residues.

According to its frequency, this clonotype is medium-sized (0.01 to 0.1%). The CDR3 protein is CASSQERAFQETQYF. The rearrangement links TRBV4-1 to TRBJ2-5; TCRdb returns TRBD2, unconfirmable since there is no DNA. The CDR3 is made up of 15 amino acids. Germline CDR1 is MGHRA and CDR2 is YSYEKL.